This T cell receptor beta chain was retrieved from a study of cytomegalovirus exposure and HLA in healthy donors. Study-wide points: Across donors, sequencing depth was assumed by presence/absence analyses to be roughly uniform. In vitro experiments confirmed that three CMV-associated chains were specific for CMV antigens. According to the study, about 180 TCR beta chains were cytomegalovirus-associated. Beyond CMV serostatus, there was no information to go on about immune exposure.

The CDR3 contains 14 residues. The V gene lost 3 bases and the J gene lost 1 base, with 8 bases spanning the gap. Per germline, CDR1 LGHNA and CDR2 YNFKEQ. The table lists this clone with a few counts. Its antigen is unknown. Amplification used 60 Vbeta primers and 13 Jbeta primers. Sequencing was performed with immunoSEQ multiplex PCR; in TCRdb, only in-frame clones are kept and a portion is missing. The sample has some 190,000 clones, 70% to 80% seen once. The chain employs TRBV4-2 and TRBJ2-3; possibly TRBD2 for D (6 bases). Sequenced input: PBMCs. The receptor's source is a man between 18 and 29 years old in good health and CMV-seronegative. This CDR3 reads CASSHWGGTDTQYF. As DNA, the CDR3 is TGTGCCAGCAGCCATTGGGGGGGCACAGATACGCAGTATTTT.